These 8 T cell receptor beta chains share one sample of origin, sequenced in a study of shared clonotypes between healthy human individuals. Libraries were prepared by immunoSEQ multiplex PCR; TCRdb keeps only in-frame clonotypes and omits some of them. The sample records around 1.4 million clones, 98% being singletons. Sample: naive CD4+ T cells sorted from blood. Indicated subset: CD45RA+ positively selected. The source of these receptors is a man between 25 and 39 years old in good health.

This sequence joins TRBV28 and TRBJ2-1; 12 nucleotides line up with TRBD2. This CDR3 spans 18 amino acids. The V and J ends lost 6 bases and 1 base, in that order; junction bases with no gene match: 10. Germline V gives CDR1 MDHEN, CDR2 SYDVKM. The CDR3 DNA reads as TGTGCCAGCAGGATACATCGACTAGCGGGAGTTTCCTACAATGAGCAGTTCTTC. Its translation: CASRIHRLAGVSYNEQFF.

This chain links TRBV5-4 with TRBJ1-1; D is uncertain. Germline CDR1 SGHNT, CDR2 YYREEE (reference sequence). V was pared by 4 bases and J by 2 bases, with 12 bases between. This CDR3 spans 14 amino acids. The CDR3 protein is CASSVGRVNTEAFF. CDR3 sequence (DNA): TGTGCCAGCAGCGTTGGACGGGTTAACACTGAAGCTTTCTTT.

The chain has TRBV19 and TRBJ1-2, with D possibly being TRBD1 (6 bases). Trimming took 3 bases from V and 0 from J, leaving 11 bases between them. CDR3 size: 15 residues. CDR1 LNHDA and CDR2 SQIVND come from the germline V gene (reference sequence). The CDR3 reads CASSMGHQANYGYTF. CDR3 sequence (DNA): TGTGCCAGTAGTATGGGACACCAAGCTAACTATGGCTACACCTTC.

The chain has TRBV5-1 and TRBJ1-4; maybe TRBD1 (5 bases). With 3 bases removed from V and 7 bases from J, the gap between germline ends came to 19 bases. The germline gives CDR1 SGHRS, CDR2 YFSETQ. The CDR3 consists of 16 residues. CDR3 sequence: CASSSLSETGGEKLFF. In DNA form, the CDR3 reads TGCGCCAGCAGCTCCCTCTCAGAGACCGGGGGTGAAAAACTGTTTTTT.

The chain is built from TRBV5-4 and TRBJ2-3; D tentatively fits TRBD1 or TRBD2 (6 bases each). CDR1 SGHNT and CDR2 YYREEE come from the germline V gene (reference sequence). V was clipped by 4 bases and J by 4 bases, with 16 bases between them. The CDR3 consists of 15 residues. The CDR3 nucleotides are TGTGCCAGCAGCCCCCCGGAGGGGGTGGCAGATACGCAGTATTTT. It translates to CASSPPEGVADTQYF.

This chain links TRBV28 with TRBJ2-1; D is possibly TRBD2 (6 bases). CDR1 MDHEN and CDR2 SYDVKM come from the germline V gene. Trimming removed 2 bases from V and 7 bases from J, with 15 bases in between. The CDR3 has 15 residues. The CDR3 region has the DNA TGTGCCAGCAGTTTAGGAGGGCTAGCGCGGAATGAGCAGTTCTTC. Amino acids: CASSLGGLARNEQFF.

This clone has a single count. The chain employs TRBV29-1 and TRBJ2-5; D might be TRBD1 (5 bases). Germline CDR1 is SQVTM and CDR2 is ANQGSEA. Trimming cost V 4 bases and J 1 base, with 13 bases left between them. This CDR3 region has 14 residues. The CDR3 coding sequence is TGCAGCGTTGGGATAGGGGTCAGCCAAGAGACCCAGTACTTC. Translated, it gives CSVGIGVSQETQYF.

The chain is built from TRBV9 and TRBJ2-5, with D perhaps TRBD1 (6 bases). This CDR3 comprises 12 residues. Looked up from germline, CDR1 is SGDLS and CDR2 is YYNGEE. Deletions cut 4 bases from V and 4 bases from J, with 8 bases between. The CDR3 region is CASSQGLETQYF. CDR3 nucleotides: TGTGCCAGCAGCCAGGGGTTAGAGACCCAGTACTTC.